This TCR beta chain comes out of a study of CD8+CD57+ T cells in acquired aplastic anemia. The overall study: Sorted CD4+ and CD8+ cells yielded DNA averaging around 3.2 ug.

TCR beta VDJ combinations and CDR3 sequences were profiled from genomic DNA. From the reads, TCRdb called clonotypes with MiXCR, one entry per CDR3 protein. The sample consists of 95,000 to 150,000 distinct CDR3 sequences, over 55% of them appearing once. The table lists this clonotype with many counts. V was cut by 7 bases and J by 5 bases, with 9 bases left in between. This CDR3 spans 11 amino acids. Germline values: CDR1 SGDLS, CDR2 YYNGEE. Patients included in sequencing had previously demonstrated CD8+CD57+ cell expansion by flow cytometry. Material for sequencing was sorted CD4+, CD8+, or CD8+CD57+ T cells (not recorded which) from PBMCs. The J gene is TRBJ1-1, the V gene TRBV9; no definite D call. The source of this sequence is a human donor with aplastic anemia. CDR3 DNA sequence: TGTGCCAGCGGGTCGCGAACTGAAGCTTTCTTT. The encoded protein is CASGSRTEAFF.